This is a list of T cell receptor beta chains from one sample in a study of T cell repertoires and HLA-DP antigens. Their specific antigens are unknown. TCRdb keeps only in-frame clones here, not all; method: immunoSEQ multiplex PCR. The top ten clones hold 0.27% of a sample with around 110,000 clones, around 92% of them seen once. The specimen was CD4+ T cells from PBMCs. All receptors come from a woman under 30 in good health and CMV-seronegative. Both conserved end residues are trimmed from each CDR3. D genes are given only for firm matches.

TRBJ2-5,TRBD2,TRBV25-1,ASSEGGTSETQY
TRBJ2-5,NA,TRBV27,ASSKYRQETQY
TRBJ2-1,NA,TRBV29-1,SVDEIGQF
TRBJ1-2,NA,TRBV4-2,ASSQESGVSYGYT
TRBJ1-1,NA,TRBV15,ATSRDDGVGGEAF
TRBJ2-3,TRBD1,TRBV11-1,ASSTSGDRVADTQY
TRBJ2-1,TRBD1,TRBV9,ASSGPGQVMRKF
TRBJ2-1,TRBD2,TRBV7-8,ASSLATSGESSYNEQF
TRBJ1-1,TRBD1,TRBV28,ASSFGQGVTEAF
TRBJ2-2,NA,TRBV28,ASTGASNTGELF
TRBJ2-7,TRBD1,TRBV11-2,ASSLMGGQGRYEQY
TRBJ2-1,TRBD1,TRBV7-9,ASSLAYRDRTFNEQF
TRBJ1-2,NA,TRBV5-1,ASSLGVGGRGDGYT
TRBJ1-1,TRBD1,TRBV10-3,AISASGGENTEAF
TRBJ2-1,NA,TRBV5-1,ASSFLAGLSHNEQF
TRBJ1-3,TRBD1,TRBV9,ASSVEGQGISGNTIY
TRBJ2-7,TRBD2,TRBV18,ASSTLAGGPYEQY
TRBJ2-3,NA,TRBV28,ASSSQTDTQY
TRBJ2-5,NA,TRBV11-2,ASSLSGPQETQY
TRBJ1-5,NA,TRBV11-2,ASGNSNQPQH
TRBJ1-4,NA,TRBV10-1,ASSESSGGGNEKLF
TRBJ1-2,NA,TRBV7-9,ASSLGDRRYT
TRBJ2-6,NA,TRBV27,ASSAGSLGYGANVLT
TRBJ2-5,TRBD1,TRBV29-1,SVSGGSRETQY
TRBJ1-5,TRBD1,TRBV10-3,AISEDRGGYQPQH
TRBJ1-3,NA,TRBV7-2,ASSLGVSSGNTIY
TRBJ2-2,NA,TRBV10-1,ASSEGTGTPTGELF
TRBJ1-2,NA,TRBV9,ASNTPLYGYT
TRBJ1-2,TRBD1,TRBV6-4,ASSDQTTGASGYT